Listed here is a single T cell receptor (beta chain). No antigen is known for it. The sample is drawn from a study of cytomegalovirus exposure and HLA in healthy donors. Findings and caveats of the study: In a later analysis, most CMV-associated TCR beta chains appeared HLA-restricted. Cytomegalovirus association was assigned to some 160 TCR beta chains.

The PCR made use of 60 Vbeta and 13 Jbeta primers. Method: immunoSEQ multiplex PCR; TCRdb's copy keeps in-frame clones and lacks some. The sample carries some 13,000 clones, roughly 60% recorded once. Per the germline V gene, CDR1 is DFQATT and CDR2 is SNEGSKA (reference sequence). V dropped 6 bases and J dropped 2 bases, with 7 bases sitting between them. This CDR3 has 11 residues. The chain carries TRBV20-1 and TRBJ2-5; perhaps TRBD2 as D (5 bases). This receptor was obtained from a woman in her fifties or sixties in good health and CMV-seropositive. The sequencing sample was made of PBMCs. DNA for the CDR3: TGCAGTGCCAGGAGGCAAGAGACCCAGTACTTC. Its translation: CSARRQETQYF.